The TCR beta chain under discussion was sequenced for a study of T-cell memory formation after mild COVID-19. General study points: CM and EM subsets held most contracting CD4+ clones; EMRA held CD8+ ones.

TCRdb ran MiXCR on the 5' RACE reads and lists one entry per CDR3 protein. The sample contains around 200,000 distinct CDR3 sequences, roughly 30% of which appear only once. Germline trimming cut 6 bases from V and 7 bases from J; bases unmatched to any gene: 9. CDR1 and CDR2 (germline): SQVTM, ANQGSEA. CDR3 size: 13 residues. A word on this clonotype: Its cognate antigen is unknown.

Sample: PBMCs or a T cell subset sorted from them (not recorded which). The chain couples TRBV29-1 to TRBJ1-1, with 9 bases lining up with TRBD1. The sequence was collected from an adult woman who had mild COVID-19 (a few samples of this study predate the infection). Cell type and time point are not known. CDR3 bases: TGCAGCGTGGAGACGGGACAGGGATATGAAGCTTTCTTT. Translated: CSVETGQGYEAFF. Full variable domain (outside the CDR3, taken from reference TRBV29-1 and TRBJ1-1): SAVISQKPSRDICQRGTSLTIQCQVDSQVTMMFWYRQQPGQSLTLIATANQGSEATYESGFVIDKFPISRPNLTFSTLTVSNMSPEDSSIYLCSVETGQGYEAFFGQGTRLTVV.